These T cell receptor beta chains were read from a single sample in a study of blood T cell repertoires in COVID-19. TCRdb's copy holds only in-frame clones and misses some; the assay was immunoSEQ multiplex PCR. The sample yields over 150,000 clones, around 85% seen once. The sequenced material came from peripheral blood. The receptor source for this set is a man aged 25-45 years with acute or convalescent COVID-19. Each CDR3 is given without its conserved first and last residue. A D gene is named only where the DNA matches it firmly.

D,V,J,CDR3
.,TRBV5-1,TRBJ1-6,ASSLGQDGSPLH
.,TRBV7-3,TRBJ2-7,ASSLAGSYEQY
TRBD2,TRBV5-4,TRBJ2-1,ASTRTSGNSYNEQF
.,TRBV5-4,TRBJ1-2,ASSLDSPNYGYT
.,TRBV19,TRBJ2-7,ASSSSGFFFGEQY
.,TRBV3-1/TRBV3-2,TRBJ1-3,ASSQGGFGNTIY
.,TRBV5-6,TRBJ1-3,ASSGGINSGNTIY
TRBD1,TRBV19,TRBJ2-5,ASSPRTGEPETQY
.,TRBV4-1,TRBJ2-7,ASSQAFSVLSYEQY
.,TRBV7-2,TRBJ2-2,ASLVRGGGTGELF
.,TRBV7-8,TRBJ2-5,ASSAPSGGYKRETQY